This TCR beta chain is from a study of T cells after yellow fever vaccination. Study-level results: The bulk population could contribute abundant contaminating clonotypes to FACS-sorted repertoires. The booster saw the reappearance of most primary-vaccination clones (about 95% CD4, roughly 90% CD8). The study found a weaker secondary response that peaked faster, day 5 versus 15.

Synthesis of TCR cDNA relied on 5'RACE template switching, which attached a universal primer site and UMIs. Each CDR3 protein is one row after TCRdb ran MiXCR on the 5' RACE reads. Of about 160,000 distinct CDR3 sequences listed, 7% to 10% were seen once; the top ten hold 35% to 40%. This clonotype appeared a few times. No antigen is known for it. The sample here was CD8+ T cells sorted from PBMCs, taken 45 days after the yellow fever booster vaccination. This receptor was identified in a young man who received the YFV17D yellow fever vaccine.

CDR3 in amino acids: CASSQDEYNEQFF. The CDR3 nucleotides read TGTGCCAGCAGCCAAGATGAGTACAATGAGCAGTTCTTC. The chain links TRBV4-2 to TRBJ2-1; D unclear. V was cut by 0 bases and J by 4 bases, with 4 bases left in between. Germline CDR1 is LGHNA and CDR2 is YNFKEQ. The CDR3 consists of 13 residues.